One sample yielded the 20 T cell receptor beta chains listed below, sequenced in a study of blood T cells in healthy people across ages. The authors ran a second PCR of about 6 to 11 cycles using a sample-barcoded 5' primer and a J-beta primer mix. One entry per CDR3 protein, called by TCRdb with MiXCR from the 5' RACE reads. The table shows 650,000 to 900,000 distinct CDR3 sequences, with approximately 67% occurring only once. The specimen sequenced was blood. The receptors originated from a man aged 25 to 40 in good health.

V usage is TRBV27 and J usage is TRBJ1-2; 8 positions agree with TRBD1. Trimming at V came to 0 bases and at J to 8 bases, leaving 8 bases not matched to a gene. Germline CDR1 is MNHEY and CDR2 is SMNVEV (reference sequence). The CDR3 is made up of 15 amino acids. The CDR3 protein is CASSLSAGGLEGYTF. In DNA, the CDR3 is TGTGCCAGCAGTTTATCGGCAGGGGGCTTAGAGGGCTACACCTTC.

V gene TRBV10-3 combines with J gene TRBJ2-7; D is uncertain. V lost 7 bases and J 5 bases, leaving 18 bases between the germline ends. The germline V gene has CDR1 ENHRY and CDR2 SYGVKD. The length of the CDR3 is 14 residues. The CDR3 loop is CAITLGPGGDEQYF. DNA of the CDR3: TGTGCCATCACCTTGGGTCCCGGTGGGGACGAGCAGTACTTC.

J is TRBJ2-3 and V is TRBV30; unclear D gene. This CDR3 is 11 amino acids long. Germline CDR1 is GTSNPN and CDR2 is SVGIG (reference sequence). V lost 3 bases, J lost 10 bases, and 11 bases lay in between. The CDR3 here is CAWRSQPSQYF. The CDR3 nucleotides are TGTGCCTGGAGGTCCCAGCCTTCGCAGTATTTT.

The CDR3 loop reads CASSMALGARGEQYF. The CDR3 DNA sequence: TGCGCCAGCAGCATGGCCTTAGGCGCACGGGGCGAGCAGTACTTC. The rearrangement uses TRBV5-1 and TRBJ2-7; D may be TRBD2 (5 bases). This CDR3 region has 15 residues. V was trimmed by 4 bases and J by 6 bases, leaving 20 bases between them. CDR1 and CDR2 from the germline V gene are SGHRS and YFSETQ.

This chain joins TRBV12-3 or TRBV12-4 and TRBJ2-7; no clear D gene. The CDR3 length is 13 residues. The V end lost 3 bases, the J end lost 3 bases, and 9 bases lay between the germline ends. CDR3 DNA sequence: TGTGCCAGCAGTTTCGGATACCGCTACGAGCAGTACTTC. Residues: CASSFGYRYEQYF.

The chain recombines TRBV24-1 with TRBJ2-2, with D hard to call. This CDR3 region has 15 residues. Germline V gives CDR1 KGHDR, CDR2 SFDVKD. Trimming removed 5 bases at V and 0 bases at J, with 9 bases between. CDR3 sequence: CATSGRPPNTGELFF. CDR3 coding DNA: TGTGCCACCAGTGGCCGTCCGCCGAACACCGGGGAGCTGTTTTTT.

The chain links TRBV5-1 to TRBJ2-4; 8 nucleotides align to TRBD2. TRBJ2-5 explains the end of the DNA better; the J call may be wrong. Germline values: CDR1 SGHRS, CDR2 YFSETQ. The CDR3 is made up of 17 amino acids. As DNA, the CDR3 is TGCGCCAGCAGCTCTACCTCGGGACTAGGGGCCAAAGAGACCCAGTACTTC. Protein product: CASSSTSGLGAKETQYF.

V and J are TRBV6-5 and TRBJ2-3, with 10 bases identical to TRBD1. Germline-derived CDR1 and CDR2 are MNHEY and SVGAGI. With V trimmed by 2 bases and J by 4 bases, 3 bases remained unmatched. This CDR3 has 15 residues. The CDR3 bases are TGTGCCAGCAGTTACGGGACAGGGGTGTCAGATACGCAGTATTTT. Amino acids: CASSYGTGVSDTQYF.

The chain links TRBV7-3 to TRBJ2-1; maybe TRBD2 (5 bases). There are 15 residues in the CDR3. Per germline, CDR1 SGHTA and CDR2 FQGTGA. Trimming removed 1 base at V and 10 bases at J, with 17 bases between. This CDR3 is CASSLRPGVDYEQFF. CDR3 coding DNA: TGTGCCAGCAGCTTAAGGCCCGGTGTCGACTACGAGCAGTTCTTC.

This clonotype was observed a few times. This rearrangement joins TRBV6-6 to TRBJ2-5; D remains ambiguous. The CDR3 totals 14 residues. CDR1 is MNHNY and CDR2 is SVGAGI in the germline V gene (reference sequence). Trimming left V 0 bases short and J 5 bases short, with 10 bases between. CDR3 region: CASSYSGVWETQYF. CDR3 bases: TGTGCCAGCAGTTACTCTGGGGTATGGGAGACCCAGTACTTC.

The table lists this clonotype with a few counts. The chain links TRBV29-1 to TRBJ2-5, with D perhaps TRBD2 (6 bases). Germline lookup yields CDR1 SQVTM and CDR2 ANQGSEA. This CDR3 is built from 13 residues. The V end lost 5 bases, the J end lost 5 bases, and 15 bases lay between the germline ends. CDR3 sequence: CSVLGIAEETQYF. The CDR3, as DNA: TGCAGCGTTCTGGGAATAGCGGAGGAGACCCAGTACTTC.

The chain recombines TRBV20-1 with TRBJ1-2, with D perhaps TRBD1 (5 bases). The V gene lost 4 bases and the J gene lost 9 bases, with 15 bases spanning the gap. Germline V gene lookup returns CDR1 DFQATT and CDR2 SNEGSKA (reference sequence). The CDR3 runs 12 residues. CDR3 amino acids: CSAMRLRDSYTF. Written as DNA, the CDR3 is TGCAGTGCTATGCGTCTCAGGGATAGCTACACCTTC.

The sample holds a few counts of this clonotype. The genes are TRBV5-6 and TRBJ1-4, with TRBD1 identical over 11 bases. After removal of 5 bases from V and 10 bases from J, the junction contained 7 bases not matched to a gene. CDR1 and CDR2 from the germline V gene are SGHDT and YYEEEE. The CDR3 is 14 amino acids. The CDR3 DNA reads as TGTGCCAGCAGAACCGGGACAGGGGGTGGAAAACTGTTTTTT. This encodes CASRTGTGGGKLFF.

CDR3 region: CASSLERFTGISGANVLTF. The CDR3 DNA is TGTGCCAGCAGCTTAGAAAGGTTTACAGGGATATCAGGGGCCAACGTCCTGACTTTC. The chain combines TRBV11-2 with TRBJ2-6; a possible D gene is TRBD1 (6 bases). The CDR3 is made up of 19 amino acids. Germline CDR1 and CDR2: SGHAT and FQNNGV. V shed 0 bases and J shed 4 bases, with 19 bases lying between them.

The chain couples TRBV6-5 to TRBJ1-2; 7 positions agree with TRBD1. V gave up 6 bases and J gave up 1 base; unmatched junction bases: 5. Germline CDR1 and CDR2: MNHEY and SVGAGI. The CDR3 sequence is 14 residues long. This chain's CDR3 is CASRRDSVNYGYTF. The DNA of the CDR3 is TGTGCCAGCAGACGGGACAGCGTTAACTATGGCTACACCTTC.

This clonotype has only a few counts. The rearrangement joins TRBV6-6 to TRBJ1-6, with D perhaps TRBD1 (6 bases). V lost 4 bases, J lost 10 bases, and 14 bases lay in between. CDR3 length: 14 amino acids. The germline CDR1 and CDR2 sequences are MNHNY and SVGAGI (reference sequence). The CDR3 sequence is CASSFRTDGSPLHF. The CDR3, as DNA: TGTGCCAGCAGTTTCCGGACAGACGGGTCACCCCTCCACTTT.

V usage is TRBV27 and J usage is TRBJ2-1, with D possibly matching TRBD2 (5 bases). The CDR3 totals 13 residues. Germline lookup yields CDR1 MNHEY and CDR2 SMNVEV (reference sequence). V lost 8 bases to trimming and J lost 13 bases, with 21 bases between them. This CDR3 is CASGPYGREPQFF. For the CDR3, the DNA is TGTGCCAGCGGACCTTATGGAAGGGAGCCCCAGTTCTTC.

This clonotype turned up a few times. The rearrangement uses TRBV7-2 and TRBJ2-3, with D possibly TRBD2 on 6 matching bases. CDR1 and CDR2 from the germline V gene are SGHTA and FQGNSA. The CDR3 totals 14 residues. The germline V and J ends were trimmed by 5 bases and 0 bases, with 9 bases remaining between them. CDR3 DNA: TGTGCCAGCAGCGTAAGCGGGAGCACAGATACGCAGTATTTT. The encoded protein is CASSVSGSTDTQYF.

A few counts support this clonotype. J is TRBJ1-2 and V is TRBV6-5, with D uncertain. There are 12 residues in the CDR3. Germline assignment: CDR1 MNHEY and CDR2 SVGAGI. V was cut by 8 bases and J by 3 bases, with 10 bases left in between. The CDR3 region has the DNA TGTGCCAGCCTTGGGTCCGACTATGGCTACACCTTC. As protein: CASLGSDYGYTF.

The chain employs TRBV5-1 and TRBJ2-2, with D perhaps matching TRBD2 (5 bases). This CDR3 contains 16 residues. CDR1 and CDR2 (germline): SGHRS, YFSETQ. V shed 0 bases and J shed 1 base, with 10 bases lying between them. The CDR3 DNA reads TGCGCCAGCAGCTTGGGAAGCGGTCGGAACACCGGGGAGCTGTTTTTT. As protein: CASSLGSGRNTGELFF.